Presented here are 30 T cell receptor beta chains from one specimen sequenced in a study of T-cell memory formation after mild COVID-19. TCRdb ran MiXCR on the 5' RACE reads and lists one entry per CDR3 protein. The sample carries about 150,000 distinct CDR3 sequences, less than 20% recorded once. Specimen: PBMCs or a T cell subset sorted from them (not recorded which). The receptors here all came from an adult woman who had mild COVID-19 (a few samples of this study predate the infection). Cell type and time point are not known.

This chain connects TRBV15 to TRBJ1-2; D not certain. This CDR3 has 14 residues. The V gene lost 3 bases and the J gene lost 2 bases, with 10 bases spanning the gap. Germline V gene sequence: CDR1 LNHNV, CDR2 YYDKDF (reference sequence). CDR3 nucleotide sequence: TGTGCCACCAGCAGGGGTAAAGACAACTATGGCTACACCTTC. This translates into CATSRGKDNYGYTF.

CDR3 bases: TGCAGTGCTGCCTTAAGGGGGACCCAGTACTTC. Translating it yields CSAALRGTQYF. V usage is TRBV20-1 and J usage is TRBJ2-5, with TRBD1 as a possible D gene (5 bases). In germline, CDR1 is DFQATT, CDR2 SNEGSKA (reference sequence). V was cut by 5 bases and J by 7 bases, with 11 bases left in between. CDR3 size: 11 residues.

DNA for the CDR3: TGTGCCAGCAGCGAGCAGGGGGCGCTTGGGGCCAACGTCCTGACTTTC. Amino acids: CASSEQGALGANVLTF. The genes are TRBV7-2 and TRBJ2-6; TRBD1 matches at 8 bases. Germline-derived CDR1 and CDR2 are SGHTA and FQGNSA. Trimming at V came to 5 bases and at J to 3 bases, leaving 6 bases not matched to a gene. The CDR3 contains 16 residues.

This clonotype showed up many times. The chain carries TRBV9 and TRBJ2-1, with no clear D. The germline V and J ends were trimmed by 0 bases and 3 bases, with 4 bases remaining between them. The germline V gene encodes CDR1 SGDLS and CDR2 YYNGEE. The CDR3 totals 13 residues. The CDR3 spells CASSVEDYNEQFF. DNA of the CDR3: TGTGCCAGCAGCGTAGAAGACTACAATGAGCAGTTCTTC. The variable domain in full, completed from reference TRBV9 and TRBJ2-1, reads DSGVTQTPKHLITATGQRVTLRCSPRSGDLSVYWYQQSLDQGLQFLIQYYNGEERAKGNILERFSAQQFPDLHSELNLSSLELGDSALYFCASSVEDYNEQFFGPGTRLTVL.

The chain recombines TRBV4-3 with TRBJ2-3, with 11 bases that match TRBD2. V lost 0 bases and J lost 6; bases outside the gene matches: 17. CDR1 is LGHNA and CDR2 is YSLEER in the germline V gene. This CDR3 is built from 20 residues. Here the CDR3 reads CASSQDYLGALAGGADTQYF. Here the CDR3 DNA reads TGCGCCAGCAGCCAAGATTACTTAGGAGCTTTAGCGGGAGGGGCGGATACGCAGTATTTT.

This clonotype was seen more than once but under ten times. Here the CDR3 DNA reads TGTGCCAGCAGCGTCGGGACTAGCGGGGGTAACGGGGAGCTGTTTTTT. This codes for CASSVGTSGGNGELFF. The rearrangement joins TRBV9 to TRBJ2-2; 14 bases agree with TRBD2. This CDR3 has 16 residues. Germline V lookup: CDR1 SGDLS, CDR2 YYNGEE. After removal of 2 bases from V and 7 bases from J, the junction contained 4 bases not matched to a gene.

This clonotype has a handful of counts. V gene TRBV5-1 combines with J gene TRBJ1-1; 9 bases are shared with TRBD1. The CDR3 has 13 amino acids. V shed 5 bases, J shed 3 bases, and the junction held 2 bases outside the gene matches. In germline, CDR1 is SGHRS, CDR2 YFSETQ. CDR3 coding DNA: TGCGCCAGCAGACAGGGGGCCGACACTGAAGCTTTCTTT. Its protein product is CASRQGADTEAFF.

This clonotype was seen a handful of times. The chain has TRBV20-1 and TRBJ2-4, with 9 bases that match TRBD2. The length of the CDR3 is 13 residues. The germline CDR1 and CDR2 sequences are DFQATT and SNEGSKA (reference sequence). Trimming at V came to 2 bases and at J to 9 bases, leaving 5 bases not matched to a gene. CDR3 residues: CSARRTSDTIQYF. The CDR3 DNA sequence: TGCAGTGCTAGAAGGACTAGCGATACCATTCAGTACTTC.

This clonotype appeared a few times. The chain recombines TRBV15 with TRBJ2-5; 14 positions match TRBD2. CDR3 length equals 17 residues. J was trimmed by 4 bases and V by 1 base; bases with no gene match: 5. CDR1 LNHNV and CDR2 YYDKDF come from the germline V gene (reference sequence). The CDR3 nucleotides are TGTGCCACCAGCAGAGCAGGGGGGACTAGCGGGGGAGAGACCCAGTACTTC. The encoded protein is CATSRAGGTSGGETQYF. Variable domain in full (rest from reference TRBV15 and TRBJ2-5): DAMVIQNPRYQVTQFGKPVTLSCSQTLNHNVMYWYQQKSSQAPKLLFHYYDKDFNNEADTPDNFQSRRPNTSFCFLDIRSPGLGDTAMYLCATSRAGGTSGGETQYFGPGTRLLVL.

This clonotype showed up just a few times. The genes are TRBV5-5 and TRBJ2-5; the match to TRBD1 covers 10 bases. CDR3 length: 16 amino acids. Germline V gene sequence: CDR1 SGHKS, CDR2 YYEKEE (reference sequence). Unmatched junction bases numbered 10, after V lost 1 base and J lost 7 bases. CDR3 coding DNA: TGTGCCAGCAGCTTGCTGGGACAGGGGCGAGGGGGGACCCAGTACTTC. It codes for CASSLLGQGRGGTQYF.

This chain connects TRBV4-1 to TRBJ2-1; TRBD2 aligns across 7 bases. CDR3 length equals 15 residues. J lost 7 bases, V lost 2 bases, and 8 bases had no gene match. Germline lookup yields CDR1 MGHRA and CDR2 YSYEKL. In DNA, the CDR3 is TGCGCCAGCAGCCAACCGACTAGCCGGCGGAATGAGCAGTTCTTC. It is translated as CASSQPTSRRNEQFF.

This chain joins TRBV20-1 and TRBJ2-5; 12 bases are shared with TRBD2. Germline loops: CDR1 DFQATT, CDR2 SNEGSKA (reference sequence). This CDR3 is built from 15 residues. V shed 0 bases, J shed 4 bases, and the junction held 3 bases outside the gene matches. Here the CDR3 reads CSARDLAGGRETQYF. Here the CDR3 DNA reads TGCAGTGCTAGAGATCTAGCGGGAGGGCGAGAGACCCAGTACTTC.

In its sample, this clonotype was seen a few times. V gene TRBV7-2 combines with J gene TRBJ2-7, with D perhaps given as TRBD1 or TRBD2 (5 bases each). Trimming took 8 bases from V and 2 from J, leaving 16 bases between them. The germline V gene has CDR1 SGHTA and CDR2 FQGNSA. This CDR3 spans 14 amino acids. The CDR3 region has the DNA TGTGCCAGCCGTCGGGTTACGGGACCCTACGAGCAGTACTTC. It codes for CASRRVTGPYEQYF.

This clonotype occurred a few times. V and J are TRBV28 and TRBJ1-1, with TRBD1 as a possible D gene (5 bases). Germline loops: CDR1 MDHEN, CDR2 SYDVKM. CDR3 size: 11 residues. V was trimmed by 3 bases and J by 11 bases, leaving 10 bases between them. The CDR3 DNA reads TGTGCCAGCAGTTTCCTCGGGGGGGCTTTCTTT. This encodes CASSFLGGAFF. The whole variable domain, filled in from reference TRBV28 and TRBJ1-1, reads DVKVTQSSRYLVKRTGEKVFLECVQDMDHENMFWYRQDPGLGLRLIYFSYDVKMKEKGDIPEGYSVSREKKERFSLILESASTNQTSMYLCASSFLGGAFFGQGTRLTVV.

The CDR3: CASSGIGTGGNNEQFF. CDR3 nucleotides: TGTGCCAGCAGCGGGATTGGGACAGGGGGGAACAATGAGCAGTTCTTC. The chain uses TRBV9 and TRBJ2-1, with 11 nucleotides matching TRBD1. Germline CDR1 reads SGDLS; CDR2 reads YYNGEE. This CDR3 is built from 16 residues. V lost 3 bases to trimming and J lost 5 bases; unmatched junction nucleotides: 7. Complete variable domain (other parts from reference TRBV9 and TRBJ2-1): DSGVTQTPKHLITATGQRVTLRCSPRSGDLSVYWYQQSLDQGLQFLIQYYNGEERAKGNILERFSAQQFPDLHSELNLSSLELGDSALYFCASSGIGTGGNNEQFFGPGTRLTVL.

This clonotype was picked up many times. This chain joins TRBV15 and TRBJ2-7; 10 nucleotides match TRBD1. Unmatched junction bases numbered 6, after V lost 0 bases and J lost 7 bases. This CDR3 contains 15 residues. The germline gives CDR1 LNHNV, CDR2 YYDKDF (reference sequence). The CDR3 DNA follows: TGTGCCACCAGCAGAGACACGCGGACAGGGGGTGAGCAGTACTTC. Residues: CATSRDTRTGGEQYF.

This clonotype was seen ten or more times. The chain carries TRBV5-1 and TRBJ2-3, with TRBD2 identical over 7 bases. The CDR3 sequence is 12 residues long. Germline V lookup: CDR1 SGHRS, CDR2 YFSETQ. Trimming took 4 bases from V and 5 from J; bases not matched to a gene: 1. The CDR3 region is CASSPGGDTQYF. Written as DNA, the CDR3 is TGCGCCAGCAGCCCGGGGGGAGATACGCAGTATTTT.

V is TRBV2 and J is TRBJ2-5, with 7 bases matching TRBD1. V dropped 7 bases and J dropped 4; count of bases not matched to a gene: 6. Germline V gives CDR1 SNHLY, CDR2 FYNNEI. The CDR3 contains 13 residues. The CDR3, as DNA: TGTGCCAGCATGCACAGGGGTTCAGAGACCCAGTACTTC. Translated: CASMHRGSETQYF.

This clonotype occurred many times. The V and J genes are TRBV7-2 and TRBJ2-1; 7 bases are shared with TRBD2. This CDR3 region has 16 residues. V shed 5 bases, J shed 0 bases, and the junction held 7 bases outside the gene matches. The germline V gene has CDR1 SGHTA and CDR2 FQGNSA. CDR3 nucleotides: TGTGCCAGCAGCCTTGGGAGCGGGGCCTCCTACAATGAGCAGTTCTTC. It translates to CASSLGSGASYNEQFF.

This clonotype was seen a handful of times. V and J are TRBV12-3 or TRBV12-4 and TRBJ2-2; D ambiguous. Trimming took off 4 bases at V and 13 bases at J, with 10 bases between the two ends. The CDR3 has 11 residues. DNA of the CDR3: TGTGCCAGCAGTTACATAACAGCGCTGTTTTTT. This encodes CASSYITALFF.

This chain connects TRBV9 to TRBJ2-1; TRBD1 aligns across 9 bases. The trim removed 4 bases at V and 10 bases at J, leaving 9 bases unmatched. The CDR3 has 14 residues. Germline-derived CDR1 and CDR2 are SGDLS and YYNGEE. The CDR3 DNA sequence: TGTGCCAGCAGCCCACGGACAGGGGTGGCGGAGCAGTTCTTC. Protein sequence: CASSPRTGVAEQFF. Looking up the rest from reference TRBV9 and TRBJ2-1 gives the full variable domain: DSGVTQTPKHLITATGQRVTLRCSPRSGDLSVYWYQQSLDQGLQFLIQYYNGEERAKGNILERFSAQQFPDLHSELNLSSLELGDSALYFCASSPRTGVAEQFFGPGTRLTVL.

The chain joins TRBV30 to TRBJ2-1, with D hard to call. The CDR3 loop spans 11 amino acids. In germline, CDR1 is GTSNPN, CDR2 SVGIG (reference sequence). V lost 4 bases to trimming and J lost 6 bases, with 7 bases between them. DNA for the CDR3: TGTGCCTGGATATCCAGCAATGAGCAGTTCTTC. It yields the protein CAWISSNEQFF.

The chain is built from TRBV6-5 and TRBJ1-6; tentatively, D is TRBD1 (5 bases). Trimming left V 0 bases short and J 7 bases short, with 13 bases between. Germline values: CDR1 MNHEY, CDR2 SVGAGI. The CDR3 runs 16 residues. CDR3 DNA: TGTGCCAGCAGTTACTCGATAGGGGCTCCGAATTCACCCCTCCACTTT. It is translated as CASSYSIGAPNSPLHF.

The V call is TRBV20-1, the J call TRBJ2-7; 8 bases are a match to TRBD2. V gave up 0 bases and J gave up 0 bases; unmatched junction bases: 10. Germline CDR1 DFQATT, CDR2 SNEGSKA (reference sequence). The CDR3 extends over 17 amino acids. The CDR3 reads CSARDQLGGGNSYEQYF. CDR3 DNA: TGCAGTGCTAGAGATCAATTGGGCGGGGGGAACTCCTACGAGCAGTACTTC.

This chain connects TRBV7-2 to TRBJ2-2, with D tentatively TRBD2 (6 bases). This CDR3 has 16 residues. Germline-derived CDR1 and CDR2 are SGHTA and FQGNSA. The V end lost 6 bases, the J end lost 4 bases, and 18 bases lay between the germline ends. CDR3 in DNA: TGTGCCAGCAGTCCGGGCGGCGGGGTGAGCACCGGGGAGCTGTTTTTT. Protein product: CASSPGGGVSTGELFF.

The chain carries TRBV5-6 and TRBJ2-1; TRBD2 aligns across 10 bases. This CDR3 is built from 14 residues. Trimming cost V 1 base and J 9 bases; bases outside gene matches: 4. Germline loops: CDR1 SGHDT, CDR2 YYEEEE. The CDR3 spells CASSLWLAGVEQFF. The CDR3 region has the DNA TGTGCCAGCAGCTTGTGGCTAGCGGGGGTTGAGCAGTTCTTC. Full variable domain (missing parts from reference TRBV5-6 and TRBJ2-1): DAGVTQSPTHLIKTRGQQVTLRCSPKSGHDTVSWYQQALGQGPQFIFQYYEEEERQRGNFPDRFSGHQFPNYSSELNVNALLLGDSALYLCASSLWLAGVEQFFGPGTRLTVL.

This clonotype was counted between two and nine times. The chain links TRBV6-2 or TRBV6-3 to TRBJ2-3; weak D call: TRBD2 (6 bases). Germline values: CDR1 MNHEY, CDR2 SVGEGT. Trimming stripped 6 bases from V and 6 bases from J, with 10 bases between. This CDR3 has 12 amino acids. In nucleotides, the CDR3 is TGTGCCAGCAGAGCCACTAGCGATACGCAGTATTTT. Translating it yields CASRATSDTQYF.

A few counts support this clonotype. The rearrangement joins TRBV7-3 to TRBJ2-1; no reliable D call. Germline-derived CDR1 and CDR2 are SGHTA and FQGTGA. V was shortened by 3 bases and J by 9 bases, with 18 bases between the two germline ends. This CDR3 spans 15 amino acids. This CDR3 is CASSLGRLDRSEQFF. CDR3 nucleotide sequence: TGTGCCAGCAGCTTGGGCCGCCTCGATAGAAGTGAGCAGTTCTTC.

This clonotype was seen more than once but under ten times. The V call is TRBV6-1, the J call TRBJ1-5; D possibly corresponds to TRBD1 (5 bases). V was clipped by 9 bases and J by 0 bases, with 18 bases between them. Germline V gene lookup returns CDR1 MNHNS and CDR2 SASEGT. CDR3 size: 16 residues. This chain's CDR3 is CASRPNEGHSNQPQHF. The CDR3 DNA reads TGTGCCAGTCGACCTAATGAAGGACATAGCAATCAGCCCCAGCATTTT.

In its sample, this clonotype was seen a few times. The CDR3 nucleotides read TGCGCCAGCAGCCCAGGACAGGGGGATTCACCCCTCCACTTT. Protein sequence: CASSPGQGDSPLHF. This chain links TRBV5-1 with TRBJ1-6; 10 positions match TRBD1. The J segment lost 8 bases and the V segment lost 4 bases, leaving 3 bases of the junction unmatched. The CDR3 sequence is 14 residues long. CDR1 is SGHRS, CDR2 YFSETQ, per germline.